A selection of T cell receptor beta chains follows, all from one sample in a study of T cell responses to AZD1222 COVID-19 vaccine. This table comes from immunoSEQ multiplex PCR, and its TCRdb copy is limited to in-frame clones, with some not included. This sample has under 60,000 clones; under 90% occur once, and the top ten carry 10%. The sample in question was peripheral blood, obtained on day 0 of AZD1222 vaccination. All receptors derive from an adult in good health. CDR3s leave out the opening cysteine and the closing phenylalanine or tryptophan. A D gene is named only where the DNA matches it firmly.

j_call d_call v_call cdr3_aa
TRBJ2-1 NA TRBV2 ASSESPFRGAGYNEQF
TRBJ1-5 NA TRBV6-5 ASSSTGYNQPQH
TRBJ1-5 NA TRBV7-4 ASSQGSSNQPQH
TRBJ2-1 TRBD2 TRBV20-1 SAPGRDEQF
TRBJ2-1 NA TRBV18 ASSMSNGYNEQF
TRBJ2-5 NA TRBV6-1 ASSEYVKGTQY
TRBJ2-1 TRBD2 TRBV19 ASRVSRTSGRNGHEQF
TRBJ2-5 NA TRBV2 ASSEALGAGTQY
TRBJ2-2 TRBD1 TRBV7-6 ASSQPQQGAGELF
TRBJ2-6 NA TRBV7-8 ASSLAGTPSGANVLT
TRBJ2-1 NA TRBV12-3/TRBV12-4 ASSLDGNLEQF
TRBJ1-5 NA TRBV21-1 ASSRGGTGPPWSNQPQH